What follows describes a single T cell receptor beta chain. V was clipped by 3 bases and J by 1 base, with 10 bases between them. The CDR3 loop spans 14 amino acids. The germline V gene has CDR1 MNHEY and CDR2 SMNVEV (reference sequence). Original handling: Amplification with reference gene primers provided the estimates of nucleated cell counts. Profiling relied on immunoSEQ multiplex PCR, and the TCRdb table lists in-frame clones only, not all of them. Clone size and V and J calls were adopted from that table, with D and trimming inferred from the DNA. The sample yields roughly 70,000 clones, about four fifths seen once. This record belongs to a study of blood T cell repertoires in COVID-19. Across the whole study: Some COVID-19 samples were acute and others convalescent; all came from the United States, Italy and Spain. PBMCs, B-cell-depleted T cells, or T cells provided the cDNA or gDNA that made up the material.

The origin of this receptor is a woman older than 75 with active or convalescent COVID-19. Sequenced: peripheral blood. The V call is TRBV27, the J call TRBJ2-7; D is perhaps TRBD1 (6 bases). The CDR3, as DNA: TGTGCCAGCAGTTTCACGGACAGATCCTACGAGCAGTACTTC. It is translated as CASSFTDRSYEQYF.